The 27 T cell receptor beta chains presented below share a single source sample, sequenced in a study of T cell repertoires in cytomegalovirus infection. TCRdb used MiXCR to reprocess the reads, holding one entry per CDR3 protein. The table shows around 170,000 distinct CDR3 sequences, with around 15% occurring only once. Source material: PBMCs. The source is a human donor in good health (CMV status not recorded). Some clones in this sample may be carry-over from other donors' samples.

This clonotype was observed many times. The V gene is TRBV28, the J gene TRBJ2-1; 7 nucleotides agree with TRBD2. The germline CDR1 and CDR2 sequences are MDHEN and SYDVKM. V lost 2 bases and J lost 3; bases outside the gene matches: 1. The CDR3 runs to 14 residues. CDR3 bases: TGTGCCAGCAGTTTACTAGCGGACTACAATGAGCAGTTCTTC. Its translation: CASSLLADYNEQFF.

The rearrangement links TRBV29-1 to TRBJ2-7; D unclear. Trimming shortened V by 1 base and J by 0 bases, and 13 bases separated the two germline ends. This CDR3 has 15 amino acids. CDR1 and CDR2 (germline): SQVTM, ANQGSEA. The CDR3 DNA reads as TGCAGCGTTGAAGCCGCACAGACGAGCTCCTACGAGCAGTACTTC. Encoded protein: CSVEAAQTSSYEQYF.

In its sample, this clonotype was seen a few times. The chain recombines TRBV5-4 with TRBJ1-4; D gene uncertain. V was shortened by 0 bases and J by 12 bases, with 9 bases between the two germline ends. Germline loops: CDR1 SGHNT, CDR2 YYREEE (reference sequence). This CDR3 region has 12 residues. This CDR3 is CASSLDDLELFF. The DNA of the CDR3 is TGTGCCAGCAGCTTGGACGACCTCGAACTGTTTTTT.

This clonotype was recorded many times. The gene calls are TRBV7-6 and TRBJ1-6; maybe TRBD1 (6 bases). V was clipped by 1 base and J by 4 bases, with 11 bases between them. There are 16 residues in the CDR3. Germline V lookup: CDR1 SGHVS, CDR2 FNYEAQ. The CDR3, as DNA: TGTGCCAGCAGCTTAGTTTCAGGGGCATATAATTCACCCCTCCACTTT. It yields the protein CASSLVSGAYNSPLHF.

This clonotype was seen ten or more times. The chain couples TRBV7-2 to TRBJ1-1; 7 nucleotides match TRBD1. V was pared by 7 bases and J by 1 base, with 3 bases of the junction left unmatched. Germline lookup yields CDR1 SGHTA and CDR2 FQGNSA. The length of the CDR3 is 13 residues. The CDR3 reads CASTRQGNTEAFF. Written as DNA, the CDR3 is TGTGCCAGCACCAGACAGGGGAACACTGAAGCTTTCTTT.

This clonotype was found many times. The rearrangement uses TRBV29-1 and TRBJ2-1; no reliable D call. In germline, CDR1 is SQVTM, CDR2 ANQGSEA. Trimming removed 5 bases at V and 7 bases at J, with 9 bases between. The CDR3 sequence is 11 residues long. CDR3 DNA sequence: TGCAGCGTTTCATGGGGAAATGAGCAGTTCTTC. Protein product: CSVSWGNEQFF.

In its sample, this clonotype was seen a few times. The gene calls are TRBV28 and TRBJ2-5; 8 bases align to TRBD1. Germline CDR1 reads MDHEN; CDR2 reads SYDVKM. The CDR3 loop spans 14 amino acids. With 5 bases clipped from V and 4 bases from J, the junction kept 6 bases outside the gene matches. The CDR3 reads CASSRTGNTETQYF. For the CDR3, the DNA is TGTGCCAGCAGTCGGACAGGGAACACAGAGACCCAGTACTTC.

A few counts support this clonotype. This sequence joins TRBV19 and TRBJ2-3, with D unclear. Germline lookup yields CDR1 LNHDA and CDR2 SQIVND (reference sequence). V was clipped by 1 base and J by 0 bases, with 11 bases between them. This CDR3 has 16 residues. The CDR3: CASSIGPQRSTDTQYF. The CDR3 nucleotides read TGTGCCAGTAGTATAGGACCCCAGCGAAGCACAGATACGCAGTATTTT.

This clonotype came up a few times. The chain recombines TRBV2 with TRBJ1-5; possibly TRBD1 for D (5 bases). There are 12 residues in the CDR3. Per germline, CDR1 SNHLY and CDR2 FYNNEI. Trimming cost V 6 bases and J 13 bases, with 16 bases left between them. The CDR3 DNA sequence: TGTGCCAGCAGAGGGACCCTAAGTCAGCAGCATTTT. Translation gives CASRGTLSQQHF.

Ten or more counts support this clonotype. J is TRBJ2-6 and V is TRBV7-8, with TRBD2 matching 7 bases. Germline V gene lookup returns CDR1 SGHVS and CDR2 FQNEAQ. The CDR3 is 18 residues long. V lost 5 bases to trimming and J lost 0 bases; unmatched junction nucleotides: 10. CDR3 region: CASSPSRLAVSGANVLTF. The CDR3 nucleotides read TGTGCCAGCAGCCCCTCGCGGCTAGCGGTCTCTGGGGCCAACGTCCTGACTTTC.

This clonotype was recorded many times. The chain joins TRBV28 to TRBJ2-7; D tentatively fits TRBD1 or TRBD2 (5 bases each). Germline V CDR1 and CDR2: MDHEN, SYDVKM. This CDR3 is 15 amino acids long. V lost 6 bases, J lost 0 bases, and 15 bases lay in between. As DNA, the CDR3 is TGTGCCAGCAGGGGGCCTATGGGGAGCTCCTACGAGCAGTACTTC. Its translation is CASRGPMGSSYEQYF.

The V call is TRBV2, the J call TRBJ2-3; TRBD2 matches 10 bases. This CDR3 has 17 residues. The V and J ends lost 4 bases and 4 bases, in that order; junction bases with no gene match: 11. Germline V gives CDR1 SNHLY, CDR2 FYNNEI. The CDR3 here is CASSAPLAGEASDTQYF. As DNA, the CDR3 is TGTGCCAGCAGTGCCCCCCTAGCGGGAGAAGCCTCAGATACGCAGTATTTT.

This clonotype was observed many times. The chain recombines TRBV12-3 or TRBV12-4 with TRBJ2-5; the match to TRBD2 covers 8 bases. V dropped 4 bases and J dropped 4; count of bases not matched to a gene: 2. This CDR3 has 13 residues. The CDR3 DNA is TGTGCCAGCAGTTACGGGGGGGGAGAGACCCAGTACTTC. It specifies CASSYGGGETQYF.

This chain connects TRBV4-1 to TRBJ2-3, with a tentative D call TRBD2 (5 bases). The CDR3 length is 17 residues. Trimming left V 0 bases short and J 2 bases short, with 15 bases between. The germline V gene encodes CDR1 MGHRA and CDR2 YSYEKL. Here the CDR3 reads CASSQEGSGIPTDTQYF. Here the CDR3 DNA reads TGCGCCAGCAGCCAAGAAGGTTCCGGGATACCCACAGATACGCAGTATTTT.

This clonotype appeared a few times. The rearrangement joins TRBV28 to TRBJ2-7, with TRBD1 matching over 8 bases. Germline CDR1 and CDR2: MDHEN and SYDVKM. This CDR3 has 13 residues. Germline trimming cut 7 bases from V and 3 bases from J; bases unmatched to any gene: 5. CDR3 coding DNA: TGTGCCAGCACCCAGGGACAGGTCTACGAGCAGTACTTC. Protein product: CASTQGQVYEQYF.

In the case of this clonotype: Just one base apart from a much larger clone, this may be a read error. The conserved final phenylalanine or tryptophan is absent from the CDR3, which likely points to a read error. CDR3: CASSLDRADTQYL. Written as DNA, the CDR3 is TGTGCCAGCAGCCTCGACAGGGCAGATACGCAGTATCTT. J is TRBJ2-3 and V is TRBV7-8; 7 positions match TRBD1. Trimming removed 5 bases from V and 4 bases from J; junction bases left unmatched: 3. This CDR3 is 13 amino acids long. CDR1 SGHVS and CDR2 FQNEAQ come from the germline V gene.

The table lists this clonotype with many counts. The chain couples TRBV6-2 or TRBV6-3 to TRBJ2-4; perhaps TRBD2 as D (7 bases). CDR1 and CDR2 from the germline V gene are MNHEY and SVGEGT. There are 14 residues in the CDR3. V was pared by 6 bases and J by 2 bases, with 11 bases between. CDR3 region: CASRAGHSKNIQYF. Written as DNA, the CDR3 is TGTGCCAGCAGAGCGGGACATTCCAAAAACATTCAGTACTTC.

This clonotype has a handful of counts. As DNA, the CDR3 is TGTGCCAGCAGACAACCGGCAGGTCCAGGGGAGACCCAGTACTTC. This gives the protein CASRQPAGPGETQYF. This chain connects TRBV6-1 to TRBJ2-5, with D perhaps matching TRBD1 (5 bases). CDR1 is MNHNS and CDR2 is SASEGT in the germline V gene. V was shortened by 6 bases and J by 5 bases, with 19 bases between the two germline ends. This CDR3 region has 15 residues.

There are many counts of this clonotype. The rearrangement links TRBV11-2 to TRBJ2-1; 9 nucleotides line up with TRBD2. The V and J ends lost 4 bases and 8 bases, in that order; junction bases with no gene match: 12. CDR1 and CDR2 (germline): SGHAT, FQNNGV. This CDR3 contains 16 residues. The CDR3 DNA reads TGTGCCAGCAGCTATATAGGGGGGCGGGGGGGAGATGAGCAGTTCTTC. It specifies CASSYIGGRGGDEQFF.

The table lists this clonotype with many counts. V is TRBV7-2 and J is TRBJ1-2; D possibly corresponds to TRBD1 (5 bases). The CDR3 spans 13 residues. From germline, CDR1 is SGHTA and CDR2 FQGNSA. Deletions cut 5 bases from V and 4 bases from J, with 11 bases between. CDR3 in DNA: TGTGCCAGCAGCGCGGGACGTATCTATGGCTACACCTTC. It encodes CASSAGRIYGYTF.

The V call is TRBV2, the J call TRBJ1-5, with D unresolved. The CDR3 runs 14 residues. Germline V CDR1 and CDR2: SNHLY, FYNNEI. V was pared by 0 bases and J by 5 bases, with 8 bases between. CDR3 sequence reads: CASSEADSYQPQHF. CDR3 nucleotide sequence: TGTGCCAGCAGTGAAGCGGACTCTTATCAGCCCCAGCATTTT.

This clonotype came up many times. This chain joins TRBV7-9 and TRBJ1-6; the D gene is possibly TRBD1 (5 bases). The CDR3 is 11 amino acids. Looked up from germline, CDR1 is SEHNR and CDR2 is FQNEAQ (reference sequence). V was clipped by 4 bases and J by 13 bases, with 8 bases between them. The CDR3 nucleotides are TGTGCCAGCAGCTCAGGGCCTCCCCTCCACTTT. It is translated as CASSSGPPLHF.

This clonotype came up many times. The rearrangement joins TRBV7-2 to TRBJ1-2, with 7 bases fitting TRBD1. There are 14 residues in the CDR3. Germline V gene lookup returns CDR1 SGHTA and CDR2 FQGNSA. Losses at the gene ends were 7 bases for V and 1 base for J; bases not matched to a gene: 6. CDR3 in amino acids: CASTPGTDNYGYTF. The CDR3 bases are TGTGCCAGCACCCCGGGGACAGATAACTATGGCTACACCTTC.

This chain's CDR3 is CSAGTGGTEAFF. The CDR3 DNA reads TGCAGCGCAGGGACAGGGGGCACTGAAGCTTTCTTT. This chain connects TRBV29-1 to TRBJ1-1; 11 bases are a match to TRBD1. This CDR3 comprises 12 residues. CDR1 SQVTM and CDR2 ANQGSEA come from the germline V gene. With V trimmed by 7 bases and J by 4 bases, 2 bases remained unmatched. The full variable domain, rest sourced from reference TRBV29-1 and TRBJ1-1, is SAVISQKPSRDICQRGTSLTIQCQVDSQVTMMFWYRQQPGQSLTLIATANQGSEATYESGFVIDKFPISRPNLTFSTLTVSNMSPEDSSIYLCSAGTGGTEAFFGQGTRLTVV.

The chain joins TRBV2 to TRBJ2-7, with D possibly TRBD1 on 5 matching bases. The CDR3 covers 12 residues. Germline assignment: CDR1 SNHLY and CDR2 FYNNEI. V was cut by 6 bases and J by 2 bases, with 8 bases left in between. The CDR3 bases are TGTGCCAGCAGAGGGGATCCCTACGAGCAGTACTTC. Translating it yields CASRGDPYEQYF.

J is TRBJ2-1 and V is TRBV10-3; a weak D match, TRBD1 (5 bases). V lost 10 bases, J lost 3 bases, and 13 bases lay in between. From germline, CDR1 is ENHRY and CDR2 SYGVKD. The CDR3 sequence is 13 residues long. CDR3 in amino acids: CATLGHDYNEQFF. The CDR3 region has the DNA TGTGCCACCCTAGGACATGACTACAATGAGCAGTTCTTC.

This clonotype was found many times. V and J are TRBV24-1 and TRBJ2-5; 11 bases align to TRBD2. The CDR3 is 15 amino acids. Germline V gene sequence: CDR1 KGHDR, CDR2 SFDVKD. The V segment lost 5 bases and the J segment 3 bases; nucleotides outside the gene matches: 4. CDR3 sequence reads: CATSASGGPKETQYF. In DNA form, the CDR3 reads TGTGCCACCAGTGCTAGCGGGGGGCCGAAAGAGACCCAGTACTTC.